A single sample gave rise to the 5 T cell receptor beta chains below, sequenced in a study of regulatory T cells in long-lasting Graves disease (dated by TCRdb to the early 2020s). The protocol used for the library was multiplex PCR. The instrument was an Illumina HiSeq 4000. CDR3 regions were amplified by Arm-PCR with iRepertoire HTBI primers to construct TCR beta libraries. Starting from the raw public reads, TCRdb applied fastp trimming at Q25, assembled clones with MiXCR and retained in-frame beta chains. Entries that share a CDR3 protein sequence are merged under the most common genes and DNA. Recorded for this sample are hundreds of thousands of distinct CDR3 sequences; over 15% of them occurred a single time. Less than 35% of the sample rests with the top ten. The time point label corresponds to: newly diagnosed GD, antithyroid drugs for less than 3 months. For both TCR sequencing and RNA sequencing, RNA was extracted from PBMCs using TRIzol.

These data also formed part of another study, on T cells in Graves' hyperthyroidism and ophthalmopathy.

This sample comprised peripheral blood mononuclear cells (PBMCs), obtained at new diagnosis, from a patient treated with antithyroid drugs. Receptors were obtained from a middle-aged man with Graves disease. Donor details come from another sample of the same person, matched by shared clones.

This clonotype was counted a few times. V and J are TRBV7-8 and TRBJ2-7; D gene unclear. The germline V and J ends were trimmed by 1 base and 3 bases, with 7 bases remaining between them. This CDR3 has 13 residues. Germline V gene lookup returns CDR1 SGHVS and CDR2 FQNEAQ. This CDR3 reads CASSLVVNYEQYF. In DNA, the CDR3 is TGTGCCAGCAGCTTAGTTGTCAACTACGAGCAGTACTTC. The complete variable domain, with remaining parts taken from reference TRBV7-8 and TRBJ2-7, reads GAGVSQSPRYKVAKRGQDVALRCDPISGHVSLFWYQQALGQGPEFLTYFQNEAQLDKSGLPSDRFFAERPEGSVSTLKIQRTQQEDSAVYLCASSLVVNYEQYFGPGTRLTVT.

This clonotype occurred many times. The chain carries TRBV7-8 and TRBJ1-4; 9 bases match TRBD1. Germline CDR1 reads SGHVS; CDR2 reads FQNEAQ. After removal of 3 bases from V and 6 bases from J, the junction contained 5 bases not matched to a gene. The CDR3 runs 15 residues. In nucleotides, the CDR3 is TGTGCCAGCAGCTTCCGGGACAGGGACCATGAAAAACTGTTTTTT. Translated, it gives CASSFRDRDHEKLFF. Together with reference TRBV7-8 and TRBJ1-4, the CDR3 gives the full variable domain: GAGVSQSPRYKVAKRGQDVALRCDPISGHVSLFWYQQALGQGPEFLTYFQNEAQLDKSGLPSDRFFAERPEGSVSTLKIQRTQQEDSAVYLCASSFRDRDHEKLFFGSGTQLSVL.

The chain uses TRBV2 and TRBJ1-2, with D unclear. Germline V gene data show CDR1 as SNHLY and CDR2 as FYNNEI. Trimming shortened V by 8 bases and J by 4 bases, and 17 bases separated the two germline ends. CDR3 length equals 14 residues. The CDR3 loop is CASRDTSSSYGYTF. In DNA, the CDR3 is TGTGCCAGCCGAGACACCTCCTCCAGCTATGGCTACACCTTC. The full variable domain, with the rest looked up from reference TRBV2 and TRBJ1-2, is EPEVTQTPSHQVTQMGQEVILRCVPISNHLYFYWYRQILGQKVEFLVSFYNNEISEKSEIFDDQFSVERPDGSNFTLKIRSTKLEDSAMYFCASRDTSSSYGYTFGSGTRLTVV.

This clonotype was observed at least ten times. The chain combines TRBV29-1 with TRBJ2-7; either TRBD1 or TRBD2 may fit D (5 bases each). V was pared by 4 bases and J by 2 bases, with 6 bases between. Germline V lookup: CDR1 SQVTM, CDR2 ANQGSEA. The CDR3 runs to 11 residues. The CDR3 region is CSVGDPYEQYF. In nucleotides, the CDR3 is TGCAGCGTTGGGGACCCCTACGAGCAGTACTTC.

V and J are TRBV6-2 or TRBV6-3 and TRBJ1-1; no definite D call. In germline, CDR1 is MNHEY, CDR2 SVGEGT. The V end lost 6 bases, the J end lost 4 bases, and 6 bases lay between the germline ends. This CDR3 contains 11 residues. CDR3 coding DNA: TGTGCCAGCAGGTCTCTCACTGAAGCTTTCTTT. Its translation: CASRSLTEAFF.